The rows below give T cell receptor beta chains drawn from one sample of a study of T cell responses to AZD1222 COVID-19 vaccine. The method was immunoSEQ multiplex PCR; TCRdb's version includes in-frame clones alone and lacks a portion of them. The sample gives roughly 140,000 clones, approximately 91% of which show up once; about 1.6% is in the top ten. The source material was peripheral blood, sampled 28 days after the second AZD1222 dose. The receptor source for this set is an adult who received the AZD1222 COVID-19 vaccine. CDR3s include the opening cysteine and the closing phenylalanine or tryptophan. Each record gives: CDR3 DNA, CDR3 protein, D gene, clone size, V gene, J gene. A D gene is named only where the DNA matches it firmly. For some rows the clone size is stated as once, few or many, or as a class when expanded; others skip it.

TGTGCCAGCAGCCAGAATTGGGGATCACAGGGGCTGAACACTGAAGCTTTCTTT	CASSQNWGSQGLNTEAFF	TRBD1	.	TRBV14	TRBJ1-1
TGTGCCAGCAGCTTATCGGGACCCGAGAGATCGATCTATGGCTACACCTTC	CASSLSGPERSIYGYTF	.	.	TRBV5-5	TRBJ1-2
TGTGCCTGGAGTACCTTGTCGGGGTATTATACTGAAGCTTTCTTT	CAWSTLSGYYTEAFF	.	.	TRBV30	TRBJ1-1
TGTGCCAGCAGCTTACGCAGCGGGGGAAGCACAGATACGCAGTATTTT	CASSLRSGGSTDTQYF	TRBD2	.	TRBV7-3	TRBJ2-3
TGTGCCAGCAGCCCCGAGCGGGGGGCACGCACAGATACGCAGTATTTT	CASSPERGARTDTQYF	TRBD2	.	TRBV3-1/TRBV3-2	TRBJ2-3
TGTGCCAGCTCATCAGGACATAGAAGTACCTACGAGCAGTACTTC	CASSSGHRSTYEQYF	.	few	TRBV18	TRBJ2-7
TGTGCCAGCAGCCAAGATCTGGTCAGCTACACTGAAGCTTTCTTT	CASSQDLVSYTEAFF	.	.	TRBV4-2	TRBJ1-1
TGCGCCAGCAGCGCTGGACAGGGGACTTTCGATCGCAGCTACACCTTC	CASSAGQGTFDRSYTF	TRBD1	.	TRBV4-1	TRBJ1-2
TGTGCCAGCAGCTCCCGGGACGGCGGGAATCAGCCCCAGCATTTT	CASSSRDGGNQPQHF	.	.	TRBV6-5	TRBJ1-5
TGTGCCAGCAGCTTATTTTCGATAGGGGGTGAGTTCTTC	CASSLFSIGGEFF	.	.	TRBV7-9	TRBJ2-1
TGTGCCAGCAGCGTAGGCGGCGAGGCGGGAGAGACCCAGTACTTC	CASSVGGEAGETQYF	.	.	TRBV9	TRBJ2-5
TGTGCCAGCAGTTACCAGGGCAGGGGCTACACCTTC	CASSYQGRGYTF	.	.	TRBV6-6	TRBJ1-2
TGCGCCAGCAGCTTTAACAGGGATCAAGAGACCCAGTACTTC	CASSFNRDQETQYF	.	.	TRBV5-1	TRBJ2-5
TGTGCCAGCGACCGCGGCGGGAGAGACACTAACTATGGCTACACCTTC	CASDRGGRDTNYGYTF	.	.	TRBV2	TRBJ1-2
TGTGCCAGCAGCTCGGGGGGGGCAGGGAATATCGATGAGCAGTTCTTC	CASSSGGAGNIDEQFF	TRBD2	.	TRBV11-3	TRBJ2-1
TGCAGCGTTGTCTCCCGGGAGGTAACCGGGGAGCTGTTTTTT	CSVVSREVTGELFF	TRBD2	.	TRBV29-1	TRBJ2-2
TGTGCCAGCTCACCGAGTTGGGCCAACACTGAAGCTTTCTTT	CASSPSWANTEAFF	.	.	TRBV18	TRBJ1-1
TGTGCCAGTGAGCGGGGTGGTACGTTCTACGAGCAGTACTTC	CASERGGTFYEQYF	TRBD2	.	TRBV2	TRBJ2-7
TGTGCCAGCAGCGGCGGGGGCCCGGGGTACGAGCAGTACTTC	CASSGGGPGYEQYF	.	few	TRBV2	TRBJ2-7
TGTGCCAGCTCAATTCAGCGGGGGGCCTACAATGAGCAGTTCTTC	CASSIQRGAYNEQFF	TRBD2	.	TRBV18	TRBJ2-1
TGTGCCAGCGGTTTAGGTGGGGTTTATGGCTACACCTTC	CASGLGGVYGYTF	.	.	TRBV12-3/TRBV12-4	TRBJ1-2
TGTGCCAGCAGCCCAGACTATGGCTACACCTTC	CASSPDYGYTF	.	.	TRBV6-5	TRBJ1-2
TGTGCCTGGAGTTCAAACATGAACACTGAAGCTTTCTTT	CAWSSNMNTEAFF	.	.	TRBV30	TRBJ1-1
TGTGCCAGCAGCTTGGGCGGGGGGGTCTCCTACAATGAGCAGTTCTTC	CASSLGGGVSYNEQFF	TRBD2	few	TRBV7-2	TRBJ2-1
TGTGCCAGCAGCTTAGGCGGGAGTTCCTACCCCTACGAGCAGTACTTC	CASSLGGSSYPYEQYF	.	.	TRBV13	TRBJ2-7
TGTGCCAGCAGCGCCTTCCCGGACTCCCTAGGGGAAAAACTGTTTTTT	CASSAFPDSLGEKLFF	.	.	TRBV13	TRBJ1-4
TGTGCCAGCAGGGGCTCGGCGGTTGCGACTGAAGCTTTCTTT	CASRGSAVATEAFF	.	.	TRBV6-5	TRBJ1-1
TGTGCCTGGAGTGCAGGCTCACCCCTCCACTTT	CAWSAGSPLHF	.	.	TRBV30	TRBJ1-6
TGTGCCAGTCGAACAGACAGGGTCGGAAACACCATATATTTT	CASRTDRVGNTIYF	TRBD1	.	TRBV19	TRBJ1-3
TGTGCCAGCAGAACTAGCGGGAGGGCCTTAGATACGCAGTATTTT	CASRTSGRALDTQYF	TRBD2	.	TRBV27	TRBJ2-3
TGTGCCAGCAACCTGTTGGTGGCTAGCGGGAGAACAGAATCAGATACGCAGTATTTT	CASNLLVASGRTESDTQYF	TRBD2	.	TRBV2	TRBJ2-3